This T cell receptor (beta chain) came from a study of T cells in Graves' hyperthyroidism and ophthalmopathy. The study's findings and limits: Blood also contained most expanded thyroid clonotypes above 0.001. A median roughly 6.6 months before onset, the model predicted ophthalmopathy.

This clonotype came up a few times. Antigen unknown. Regions amplified from RNA transcripts were the TCR beta CDR3 regions. HTBI primers were employed in a first-round RT-PCR of the TCR CDR3. TCRdb reprocessed the multiplex PCR reads via MiXCR and lists one record per CDR3 protein. The repertoire has 550,000 to 700,000 distinct CDR3 sequences, roughly 46% of them found once; the top ten carry 15% to 20%. The CDR3 loop spans 15 amino acids. CDR1 is SGHTA and CDR2 is FQGNSA in the germline V gene. Trimming stripped 4 bases from V and 7 bases from J, with 16 bases between. Exclusion criteria comprised uncontrolled infection, other autoimmune disease, pregnancy or lactation.

This TCR was sampled from an adult woman with Graves' disease, either hyperthyroidism or ophthalmopathy (not recorded which). The chain uses TRBV7-2 and TRBJ1-4; maybe TRBD1 (6 bases). The specimen sequenced was peripheral blood or thyroid tissue (not recorded which). This chain's CDR3 is CASSSYRDSREKLFF. The DNA of the CDR3 is TGTGCCAGCAGCTCGTACAGGGATTCTCGTGAAAAACTGTTTTTT.